These T cell receptor beta chains were read from a single sample in a study of T cell changes during pregnancy in multiple sclerosis. The table came from immunoSEQ multiplex PCR; TCRdb's copy has only in-frame clones and leaves some out. The table lists 55,000 to 80,000 clones, around 94% of them singletons. The sequenced sample was peripheral blood, obtained in the third trimester of pregnancy. These receptors were obtained from a female donor with multiple sclerosis, enrolled in a pregnancy study. Both conserved end residues are part of each CDR3. Rows may omit the clone size; those that give it use once, few, many or a size class.

clone_size	v_call	j_call	cdr3_aa
-	TRBV10-3	TRBJ2-3	CAISEPLTGGPRTDTQYF
-	TRBV30	TRBJ2-3	CATPQGQGSTDTQYF
-	TRBV5-4	TRBJ1-6	CASSNGQSSYNSPLHF
-	TRBV6-6	TRBJ1-2	CASSNMDRGDGYAF
-	TRBV28	TRBJ1-3	CASSQALGQGSGNTIYF
once	TRBV12-1	TRBJ2-7	CASSSPRQGVREQYF
-	TRBV23-1	TRBJ1-2	CASLTGCYGYTF
-	TRBV4-3	TRBJ1-2	CASSQENWETYGYTF
-	TRBV11-2	TRBJ2-5	CASSLGIRGGETQYF
-	TRBV25-1	TRBJ1-1	CASSELSSHFF
-	TRBV4-1	TRBJ1-6	CASSQDQGSSYNSPLHF
-	TRBV7-9	TRBJ2-1	CASNDRGEGNEQFF
-	TRBV5-5	TRBJ2-1	CASSRGGLNEQFF
-	TRBV4-3	TRBJ1-1	CASSQDENRGITEAFF
once	TRBV7-2	TRBJ1-5	CASSSGGQGNQPQHF
-	TRBV10-3	TRBJ2-1	CAISESNGAGGYNEQFF
once	TRBV4-3	TRBJ1-1	CASSQDIGQGHTEAFF
-	TRBV12-5	TRBJ2-2	CASGLWTGRDTGELFF
-	TRBV6-5	TRBJ2-7	CASSYGLAGVSEQYF
-	TRBV5-4	TRBJ2-1	CASSPDRNYNEQFF
-	TRBV7-5	TRBJ2-3	CARSLDRGQDTQYF
-	TRBV7-3	TRBJ2-7	CASSTTGYEQYF
-	TRBV5-4	TRBJ1-1	CASSLAAGRGTEAFF
-	TRBV5-1	TRBJ2-3	CASSQRGGGINTDTQYF
-	TRBV18	TRBJ1-1	CASSYREYTEAFF
-	TRBV10-3	TRBJ1-5	CAIRGSTGQPQHF
-	TRBV2	TRBJ2-6	CASSEAYFSDQGAPGANVLTF
-	TRBV6-5	TRBJ2-3	CASSRDRGGTDTQYF
once	TRBV7-2	TRBJ2-3	CASTISGGASTDTQYF
-	TRBV4-2	TRBJ2-4	CASSQDSRDRVSKYF
few	TRBV30	TRBJ2-7	CAWERDGSTYEQYF
-	TRBV6-4	TRBJ1-1	CASSVDRGNTEAFF
-	TRBV27	TRBJ1-2	CASSTGTGARGYTF
-	TRBV9	TRBJ2-1	CASSVEISGGPSYNEQFF
-	TRBV6-1	TRBJ1-1	CASRDRAITEAFF
-	TRBV19	TRBJ1-1	CASSSAGQGAKAFF
-	TRBV19	TRBJ2-7	CASRRQGTYEQYF
-	TRBV6-5	TRBJ1-1	CASILRGTEAFF
-	TRBV12-5	TRBJ1-1	CASAQGQVSNTEAFF
-	TRBV7-6	TRBJ1-6	CASSLAVEAYNSPLHF
-	TRBV6-1	TRBJ1-6	CASTDSDYNSPLHF
-	TRBV5-6	TRBJ2-3	CASSLAGTSTDTQYF
-	TRBV25-1	TRBJ1-6	CASSEHSEFSPLHF
-	TRBV7-2	TRBJ1-2	CASSLAGMGGYGYTF
-	TRBV4-3	TRBJ2-1	CASSQRERGGHNEQFF
-	TRBV5-4	TRBJ2-2	CASSTGQGANTGELFF
-	TRBV2	TRBJ2-3	CASGGEGGSSDTQYF
-	TRBV11-3	TRBJ2-7	CASSLGLGEQYF
-	TRBV7-2	TRBJ2-1	CASSPVKLRGGSYNEQFF